A single sample is the source of the 30 T cell receptor beta chains below, sequenced in a study of Ad26.COV2.S vaccination and SARS-CoV-2 variants (dated by TCRdb to the early 2020s). Taken with the paper, the label for treatment or condition translates to: approximately 18 received Ad26.COV2.S at low or high dose, single or two shots; 5 received placebo; per-sample allocation not given. Repertoires of vaccine and placebo recipients were sequenced from samples collected on day 63 after the first injection. Library method: the immunoSEQ multiplex PCR assay. Sourced from immuneACCESS, this table was stored by TCRdb with only in-frame sequences that have V and J called. A share of the clones is absent; for the studies checked, an unresolved V gene accounts for under half, and the remainder has no known explanation. The sample contains about 680,000 clones, 70% to 90% of them found a single time. Over 1.3% of the sample rests with the top ten.

Sample: peripheral blood, taken in a trial of Ad26.COV2.S vaccine versus placebo. The receptors were sampled from a person between 18 and 65 years old who received the Ad26.COV2.S COVID-19 vaccine or a placebo.

The chain recombines TRBV25-1 with TRBJ1-6; 9 nucleotides line up with TRBD1. There are 14 residues in the CDR3. Germline CDR1 reads MGHDK; CDR2 reads SYGVNS. V was clipped by 6 bases and J by 7 bases; unmatched bases: 4. The CDR3 loop is CASRRTGENSPLHF. CDR3 coding DNA: TGTGCCAGCAGGAGGACAGGGGAAAATTCACCCCTCCACTTT.

The CDR3 loop reads CASSLLADRLSPLHF. In DNA, the CDR3 is TGTGCCAGCAGCTTGCTGGCAGACCGCCTTTCACCCCTCCACTTT. V and J are TRBV5-5 and TRBJ1-6; D ambiguous. Per the germline V gene, CDR1 is SGHKS and CDR2 is YYEKEE (reference sequence). CDR3 length: 15 amino acids. V lost 1 base, J lost 9 bases, and 14 bases lay in between.

This chain uses TRBV7-8 with TRBJ1-2; D gene unclear. V dropped 1 base and J dropped 8 bases, with 11 bases sitting between them. There are 13 residues in the CDR3. Germline CDR1 SGHVS, CDR2 FQNEAQ. The CDR3 loop is CASSLGATGGYTF. The DNA for the CDR3 is TGTGCCAGCAGCTTAGGGGCTACGGGCGGCTACACCTTC. The full variable domain, in which reference TRBV7-8 and TRBJ1-2 provide the parts outside the CDR3, is GAGVSQSPRYKVAKRGQDVALRCDPISGHVSLFWYQQALGQGPEFLTYFQNEAQLDKSGLPSDRFFAERPEGSVSTLKIQRTQQEDSAVYLCASSLGATGGYTFGSGTRLTVV.

The rearrangement links TRBV19 to TRBJ2-2; 8 bases are shared with TRBD2. The CDR3 extends over 14 amino acids. The V segment lost 7 bases and the J segment 7 bases; nucleotides outside the gene matches: 8. Per germline, CDR1 LNHDA and CDR2 SQIVND (reference sequence). Here the CDR3 reads CASKEQGLGGELFF. DNA for the CDR3: TGTGCCAGTAAGGAACAGGGACTAGGCGGGGAGCTGTTTTTT.

V usage is TRBV19 and J usage is TRBJ2-7; D gene uncertain. V shed 5 bases and J shed 1 base, with 12 bases lying between them. Germline V gene lookup returns CDR1 LNHDA and CDR2 SQIVND (reference sequence). The CDR3 has 14 amino acids. CDR3 sequence (DNA): TGTGCCAGTAGTCCATCTGCCGGATCCTACGAGCAGTACTTC. Translating it yields CASSPSAGSYEQYF.

This chain connects TRBV5-1 to TRBJ2-1; 13 bases line up with TRBD2. The CDR3 consists of 18 residues. V trimming: 0 bases; J trimming: 8 bases; junction bases outside the gene matches: 11. Germline CDR1 SGHRS, CDR2 YFSETQ. The CDR3 DNA reads as TGCGCCAGCAGCTTGGGGACTAGCGGGAGTTTTTATAGGGATGAGCAGTTCTTC. Translation: CASSLGTSGSFYRDEQFF. The full variable domain, completed using reference TRBV5-1 and TRBJ2-1, is KAGVTQTPRYLIKTRGQQVTLSCSPISGHRSVSWYQQTPGQGLQFLFEYFSETQRNKGNFPGRFSGRQFSNSRSEMNVSTLELGDSALYLCASSLGTSGSFYRDEQFFGPGTRLTVL.

This chain joins TRBV10-1 and TRBJ2-1, with D maybe TRBD1 (6 bases). CDR3 length: 16 amino acids. Trimming pared 3 bases from V and 5 bases from J, leaving 17 bases between. CDR1 is WNHNN and CDR2 is SYGVQD in the germline V gene (reference sequence). DNA for the CDR3: TGCGCCAGCAGTGACTACAGGGTCTCGGGGCACAATGAGCAGTTCTTC. Protein product: CASSDYRVSGHNEQFF.

This chain uses TRBV4-2 with TRBJ1-5, with a weak D call TRBD1 (6 bases). V lost 3 bases to trimming and J lost 3 bases, with 15 bases between them. The CDR3 spans 16 residues. CDR1 is LGHNA and CDR2 is YNFKEQ in the germline V gene. The CDR3 here is CASSQGGQGINQPQHF. As DNA, the CDR3 is TGTGCCAGCAGCCAGGGGGGCCAGGGAATCAATCAGCCCCAGCATTTT.

V gene TRBV6-6 combines with J gene TRBJ1-1; D call uncertain. The CDR3 loop spans 12 amino acids. V was shortened by 11 bases and J by 8 bases, with 18 bases between the two germline ends. CDR1 and CDR2 (germline): MNHNY, SVGAGI (reference sequence). CDR3 amino acids: CAGGSPKFEAFF. The CDR3 region has the DNA TGTGCCGGCGGGAGCCCCAAGTTCGAAGCTTTCTTT.

Concerning this clone: The same CDR3 can be traced to other DNA sequences in this sample. The rearrangement links TRBV5-4 to TRBJ1-5, with D unresolved. The CDR3 is 13 residues long. Germline V CDR1 and CDR2: SGHNT, YYREEE (reference sequence). Trimming stripped 4 bases from V and 3 bases from J, with 8 bases between. CDR3 residues: CASSLGPNQPQHF. CDR3 DNA sequence: TGTGCCAGCAGCCTTGGTCCCAATCAGCCCCAGCATTTT.

This sequence joins TRBV21-1 and TRBJ1-2. TRBV21-1 is a known pseudogene. This CDR3 has 12 amino acids. For the CDR3, the DNA is TGTGCCATGGAACTCGCGGCGGATGGCTACACCTTC. Encoded protein: CAMELAADGYTF.

In nucleotides, the CDR3 is TGTGCCACCAGCTTTGGACACACCACCCAAGAGACCCAGTACTTC. Translated: CATSFGHTTQETQYF. The chain uses TRBV15 and TRBJ2-5; tentative D call: TRBD1 (5 bases). Germline V gene lookup returns CDR1 LNHNV and CDR2 YYDKDF (reference sequence). This CDR3 is built from 15 residues. Deletions cut 5 bases from V and 1 base from J, with 14 bases between. The variable domain in full, completed from reference TRBV15 and TRBJ2-5, reads DAMVIQNPRYQVTQFGKPVTLSCSQTLNHNVMYWYQQKSSQAPKLLFHYYDKDFNNEADTPDNFQSRRPNTSFCFLDIRSPGLGDTAMYLCATSFGHTTQETQYFGPGTRLLVL.

V gene TRBV9 combines with J gene TRBJ2-1; TRBD1 matches at 7 bases. V was pared by 4 bases and J by 4 bases, with 11 bases of the junction left unmatched. The CDR3 runs 16 residues. Germline V gene data show CDR1 as SGDLS and CDR2 as YYNGEE. CDR3 coding DNA: TGTGCCAGCAGCCCACAGTGGACAGGAAAATACAATGAGCAGTTCTTC. It encodes CASSPQWTGKYNEQFF.

The chain joins TRBV7-9 to TRBJ2-2; no clear D gene. The CDR3 extends over 15 amino acids. Germline CDR1 SEHNR, CDR2 FQNEAQ (reference sequence). V was clipped by 5 bases and J by 2 bases, with 12 bases between them. The DNA for the CDR3 is TGTGCCAGCAGCCCCGCGGCGGCCAACACCGGGGAGCTGTTTTTT. Protein sequence: CASSPAAANTGELFF.

The J gene is TRBJ1-5, the V gene TRBV18; D may be TRBD1 (5 bases). This CDR3 spans 17 amino acids. CDR1 is KGHSH, CDR2 LQKENI, per germline. The V gene lost 1 base and the J gene lost 9 bases, with 22 bases spanning the gap. The CDR3 DNA sequence: TGTGCCAGCTCACCACAGGGGATTGGGGGAGGAGGGTCGCCCCAGCATTTT. Amino acids: CASSPQGIGGGGSPQHF.

CDR3 region: CASSLAGGLSGNTIYF. CDR3 nucleotides: TGCGCCAGCAGCTTGGCGGGGGGGCTCTCTGGAAACACCATATATTTT. The chain links TRBV5-1 to TRBJ1-3; a weak D match, TRBD1 (6 bases). The CDR3 has 16 amino acids. Trimming stripped 0 bases from V and 0 bases from J, with 10 bases between. CDR1 is SGHRS and CDR2 is YFSETQ in the germline V gene.

The rearrangement links TRBV7-9 to TRBJ2-1; 9 positions match TRBD2. The V gene end was trimmed by 2 bases and the J gene end by 3 bases; junction bases not matched to a gene: 5. Germline lookup yields CDR1 SEHNR and CDR2 FQNEAQ (reference sequence). This CDR3 spans 16 amino acids. CDR3 sequence reads: CASSLFGTSSYNEQFF. CDR3 DNA: TGTGCCAGCAGCTTATTTGGGACTAGCAGCTACAATGAGCAGTTCTTC.

The chain uses TRBV6-2 or TRBV6-3 and TRBJ2-3; D not certain. This CDR3 is 14 amino acids long. V lost 2 bases and J 5 bases, leaving 11 bases between the germline ends. Per germline, CDR1 MNHEY and CDR2 SVGEGT. CDR3 region: CASSYLWGGDTQYF. As DNA, the CDR3 is TGTGCCAGCAGTTACCTGTGGGGTGGAGATACGCAGTATTTT.

V is TRBV7-2 and J is TRBJ1-3; the D is unclear. CDR1 and CDR2 from the germline V gene are SGHTA and FQGNSA. V was clipped by 0 bases and J by 0 bases, with 9 bases between them. This CDR3 is built from 16 residues. Here the CDR3 DNA reads TGTGCCAGCAGCTTAGCGCGCCAGAGCTCTGGAAACACCATATATTTT. Its translation is CASSLARQSSGNTIYF.

With respect to this clone: Other DNA sequences within the sample encode an identical CDR3. J is TRBJ1-5 and V is TRBV30, with a weak D call TRBD1 (5 bases). From germline, CDR1 is GTSNPN and CDR2 SVGIG (reference sequence). The V gene lost 0 bases and the J gene lost 7 bases, with 10 bases spanning the gap. The CDR3 runs 13 residues. CDR3 DNA: TGTGCCTGGAGTGTAAGGGGAGCGCAGCCCCAGCATTTT. This gives the protein CAWSVRGAQPQHF.

This clone was counted once. V gene TRBV6-1 combines with J gene TRBJ1-5; D ambiguous. Germline V CDR1 and CDR2: MNHNS, SASEGT. This CDR3 comprises 13 residues. V lost 8 bases and J lost 1, with 9 bases in between. The CDR3 is CASLRDSNQPQHF. The CDR3 DNA reads TGTGCCAGCCTTCGAGACAGCAATCAGCCCCAGCATTTT.

The J gene is TRBJ1-2, the V gene TRBV4-3; TRBD1 matches at 8 bases. The CDR3 runs to 16 residues. The germline V gene encodes CDR1 LGHNA and CDR2 YSLEER. V dropped 1 base and J dropped 1; count of bases not matched to a gene: 5. The CDR3, as DNA: TGCGCCAGCAGCCAAGCTTCGACAGGGGATAACTATGGCTACACCTTC. It encodes CASSQASTGDNYGYTF.

This chain connects TRBV14 to TRBJ1-1; D is possibly TRBD1 (5 bases). CDR1 and CDR2 from the germline V gene are SGHDN and FVKESK. The V gene lost 9 bases and the J gene lost 0 bases, with 11 bases spanning the gap. The CDR3 length is 13 residues. Here the CDR3 DNA reads TGTGCCAGTAAAAGGGACCTGAACACTGAAGCTTTCTTT. Translated, it gives CASKRDLNTEAFF.

This chain connects TRBV19 to TRBJ2-7, with 7 nucleotides matching TRBD1. The length of the CDR3 is 11 residues. Germline trimming cut 9 bases from V and 2 bases from J; bases unmatched to any gene: 1. Germline CDR1 reads LNHDA; CDR2 reads SQIVND (reference sequence). CDR3 region: CASGQAYEQYF. The CDR3 DNA follows: TGTGCCAGCGGACAGGCCTACGAGCAGTACTTC.

V is TRBV24-1 and J is TRBJ2-3; D may be TRBD1 (5 bases). The V end lost 1 base, the J end lost 4 bases, and 11 bases lay between the germline ends. Germline CDR1 is KGHDR and CDR2 is SFDVKD. The CDR3 is 15 amino acids. CDR3 loop: CATSDLWQGPDTQYF. CDR3 sequence (DNA): TGTGCCACCAGTGATTTATGGCAGGGTCCAGATACGCAGTATTTT.

Concerning this clone: The sample carries other DNA sequences with the same CDR3. J is TRBJ2-2 and V is TRBV12-3 or TRBV12-4, with D hard to call. V lost 1 base to trimming and J lost 4 bases, with 4 bases between them. This CDR3 has 13 amino acids. The CDR3 nucleotides are TGTGCCAGCAGTTTAGGGGGCACCGGGGAGCTGTTTTTT. This codes for CASSLGGTGELFF.

This clone was detected only once. V gene TRBV5-4 combines with J gene TRBJ2-3, with 9 bases aligning to TRBD2. J gave up 5 bases and V 1 base, and 8 bases lay outside the gene matches. The CDR3 sequence is 16 residues long. CDR1 is SGHNT, CDR2 YYREEE, per germline (reference sequence). This CDR3 reads CASSLQASGTGDTQYF. In DNA form, the CDR3 reads TGTGCCAGCAGCTTGCAGGCTAGCGGGACTGGAGATACGCAGTATTTT.

V gene TRBV19 combines with J gene TRBJ2-3; TRBD2 agrees at 8 bases. Germline CDR1 LNHDA, CDR2 SQIVND (reference sequence). This CDR3 is built from 17 residues. The J segment lost 4 bases and the V segment lost 0 bases, leaving 9 bases of the junction unmatched. The CDR3 DNA reads as TGTGCCAGTAGTATAGATGGGGCGGGGGGCCTCGCAGATACGCAGTATTTT. Protein sequence: CASSIDGAGGLADTQYF.

This rearrangement joins TRBV18 to TRBJ1-1; no firm D call. This CDR3 is built from 13 residues. V dropped 1 base and J dropped 6 bases, with 9 bases sitting between them. CDR1 is KGHSH, CDR2 LQKENI, per germline. The CDR3 region is CASSPQGSAEAFF. The DNA for the CDR3 is TGTGCCAGCTCACCACAAGGGTCGGCTGAAGCTTTCTTT. The full variable domain, completed using reference TRBV18 and TRBJ1-1, is NAGVMQNPRHLVRRRGQEARLRCSPMKGHSHVYWYRQLPEEGLKFMVYLQKENIIDESGMPKERFSAEFPKEGPSILRIQQVVRGDSAAYFCASSPQGSAEAFFGQGTRLTVV.

The gene calls are TRBV5-1 and TRBJ1-2; D unclear. The CDR3 length is 12 residues. The V end lost 2 bases, the J end lost 6 bases, and 8 bases lay between the germline ends. Germline-derived CDR1 and CDR2 are SGHRS and YFSETQ. The CDR3 loop is CASSFKGNGYTF. CDR3 nucleotide sequence: TGCGCCAGCAGCTTTAAGGGCAATGGCTACACCTTC.